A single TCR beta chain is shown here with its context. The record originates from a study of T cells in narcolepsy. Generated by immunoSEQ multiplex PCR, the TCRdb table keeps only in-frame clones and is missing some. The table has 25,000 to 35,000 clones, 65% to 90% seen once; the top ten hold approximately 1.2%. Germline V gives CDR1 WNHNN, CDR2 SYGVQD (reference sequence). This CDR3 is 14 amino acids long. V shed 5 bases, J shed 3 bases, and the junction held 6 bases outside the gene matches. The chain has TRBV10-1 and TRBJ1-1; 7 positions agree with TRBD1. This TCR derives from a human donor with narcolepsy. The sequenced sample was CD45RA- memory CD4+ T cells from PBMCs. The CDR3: CASSRTGVDTEAFF. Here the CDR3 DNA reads TGCGCCAGCAGTCGGACAGGTGTTGACACTGAAGCTTTCTTT.